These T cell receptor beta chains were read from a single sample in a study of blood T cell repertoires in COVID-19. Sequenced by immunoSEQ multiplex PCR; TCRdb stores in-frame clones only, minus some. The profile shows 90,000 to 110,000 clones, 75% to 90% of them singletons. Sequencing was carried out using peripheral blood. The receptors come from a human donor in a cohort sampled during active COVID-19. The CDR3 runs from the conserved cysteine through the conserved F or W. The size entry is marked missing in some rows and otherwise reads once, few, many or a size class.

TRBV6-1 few CASSEKTGGGTEAFF
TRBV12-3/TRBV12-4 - CASSPPGREELFF
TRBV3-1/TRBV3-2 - CASSLIRGSTEAFF
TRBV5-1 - CASSGPSQHTEAFF
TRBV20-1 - CSASNQFNQPQHF
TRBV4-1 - CASRQVGLAVYEQYF
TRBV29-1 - CSVDHQGTDTQYF
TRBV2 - CASSPSRTGPPGYTF
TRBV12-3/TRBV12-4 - CASSLSRDYGYTF
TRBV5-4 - CATSPNTEAFF
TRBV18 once CASSPPTQLNTEAFF
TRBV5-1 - CASSLEGVRELFF
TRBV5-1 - CASSFSSGDSYNEQFF
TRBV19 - CASSIARGLLGYGYTF
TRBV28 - CASSLTPGTDTQYF
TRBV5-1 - CASSLPGTGPYEQYF
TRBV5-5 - CASSSGSGTGAYNEQFF
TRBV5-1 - CASSLNQYNEQFF
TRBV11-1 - CASSPRAGAYNEQFF
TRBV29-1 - CSARTVLTYEQYF
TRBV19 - CASLSSRLQGRVEAFF
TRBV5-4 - CASSTGTSGKGELFF
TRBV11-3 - CASSPEKVRETQYF
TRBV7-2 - CASSLDAGTGLYEQYF
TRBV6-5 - CASILAGSTDTQYF
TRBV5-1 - CASSLGGAAGVNYGYTF
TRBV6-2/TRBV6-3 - CASSYLETQYF
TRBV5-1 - CASSLGQGAYGYTF
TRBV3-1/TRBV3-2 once CASSQRGLVPYEQYF
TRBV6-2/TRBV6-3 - CASSSPIGLIGGEQYF
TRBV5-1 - CASSPNFGFEQYF
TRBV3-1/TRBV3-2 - CASSRRGTGRLGTDTQYF
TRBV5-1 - CASSLVGGASKNIQYF
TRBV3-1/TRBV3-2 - CASSQGGITYEQYF
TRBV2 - CASRAGQGGHNSPLHF
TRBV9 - CASSVVQGRWETQYF
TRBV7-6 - CASSPGLLDEQFF
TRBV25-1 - CASRTSSDTQYF
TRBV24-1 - CATESEGGVGSSYNEQFF
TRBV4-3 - CASSPRPGDTQYF
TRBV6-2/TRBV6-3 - CASSYSSSGRKNEQFF